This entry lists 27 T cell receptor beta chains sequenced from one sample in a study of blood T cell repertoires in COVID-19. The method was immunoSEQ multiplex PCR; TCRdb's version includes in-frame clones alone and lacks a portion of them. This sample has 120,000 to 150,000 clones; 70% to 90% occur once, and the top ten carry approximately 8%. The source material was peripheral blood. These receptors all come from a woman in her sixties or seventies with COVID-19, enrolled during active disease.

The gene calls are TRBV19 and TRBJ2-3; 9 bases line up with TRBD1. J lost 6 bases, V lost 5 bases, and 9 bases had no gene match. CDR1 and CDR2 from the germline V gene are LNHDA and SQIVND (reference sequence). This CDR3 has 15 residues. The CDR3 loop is CASSPSGTGMDTQYF. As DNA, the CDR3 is TGTGCCAGTAGTCCCTCCGGGACAGGGATGGATACGCAGTATTTT. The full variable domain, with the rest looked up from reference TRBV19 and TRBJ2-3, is DGGITQSPKYLFRKEGQNVTLSCEQNLNHDAMYWYRQDPGQGLRLIYYSQIVNDFQKGDIAEGYSVSREKKESFPLTVTSAQKNPTAFYLCASSPSGTGMDTQYFGPGTRLTVL.

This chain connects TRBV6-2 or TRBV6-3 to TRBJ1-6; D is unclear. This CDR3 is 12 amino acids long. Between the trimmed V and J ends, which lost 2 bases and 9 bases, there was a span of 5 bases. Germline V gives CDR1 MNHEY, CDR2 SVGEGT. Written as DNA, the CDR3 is TGTGCCAGCAGTTACGTTATTTCACCCCTCCACTTT. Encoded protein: CASSYVISPLHF.

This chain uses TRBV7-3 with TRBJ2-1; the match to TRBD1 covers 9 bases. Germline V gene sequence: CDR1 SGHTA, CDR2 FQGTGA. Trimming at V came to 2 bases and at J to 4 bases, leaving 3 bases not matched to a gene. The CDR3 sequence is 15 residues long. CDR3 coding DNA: TGTGCCAGCAGCTTATGGGGACAGGGTTACAATGAGCAGTTCTTC. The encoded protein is CASSLWGQGYNEQFF.

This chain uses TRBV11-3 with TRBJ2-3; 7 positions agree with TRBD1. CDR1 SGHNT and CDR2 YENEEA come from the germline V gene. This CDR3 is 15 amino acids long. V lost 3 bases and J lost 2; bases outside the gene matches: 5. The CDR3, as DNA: TGTGCCAGCAGCTTGGGACAGACCCTCACAGATACGCAGTATTTT. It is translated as CASSLGQTLTDTQYF.

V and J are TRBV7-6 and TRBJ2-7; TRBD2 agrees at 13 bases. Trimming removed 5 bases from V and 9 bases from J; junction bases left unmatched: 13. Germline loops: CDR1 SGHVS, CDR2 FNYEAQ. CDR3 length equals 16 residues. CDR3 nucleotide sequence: TGTGCCAGCAGCCCTGGGACTAGCGGGGATAGGGGGGCGCAGTACTTC. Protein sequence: CASSPGTSGDRGAQYF.

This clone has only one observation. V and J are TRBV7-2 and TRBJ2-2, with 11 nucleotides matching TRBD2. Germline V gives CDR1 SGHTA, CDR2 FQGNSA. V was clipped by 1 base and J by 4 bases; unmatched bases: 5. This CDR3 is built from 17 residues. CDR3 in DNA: TGTGCCAGCAGCTTAGATATACTAGCGGGGGTCACCGGGGAGCTGTTTTTT. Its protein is CASSLDILAGVTGELFF.

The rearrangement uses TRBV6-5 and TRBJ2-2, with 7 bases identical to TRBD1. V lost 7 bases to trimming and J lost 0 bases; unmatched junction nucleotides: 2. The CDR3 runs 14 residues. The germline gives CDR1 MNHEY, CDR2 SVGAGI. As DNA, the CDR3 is TGTGCCAGCACCGACAGGGCGAACACCGGGGAGCTGTTTTTT. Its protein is CASTDRANTGELFF.

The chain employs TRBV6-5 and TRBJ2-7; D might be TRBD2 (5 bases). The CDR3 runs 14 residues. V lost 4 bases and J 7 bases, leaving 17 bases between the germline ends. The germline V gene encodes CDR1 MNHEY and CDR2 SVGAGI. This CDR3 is CASSSYPGDAEQYF. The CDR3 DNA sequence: TGTGCCAGCAGTTCTTATCCCGGGGATGCAGAGCAGTACTTC.

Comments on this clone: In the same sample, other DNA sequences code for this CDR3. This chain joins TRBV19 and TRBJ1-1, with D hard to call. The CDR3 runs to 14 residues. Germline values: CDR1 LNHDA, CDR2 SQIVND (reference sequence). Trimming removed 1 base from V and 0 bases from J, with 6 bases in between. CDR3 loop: CASSIGRVNTEAFF. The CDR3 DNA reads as TGTGCCAGTAGTATAGGGAGAGTGAACACTGAAGCTTTCTTT.

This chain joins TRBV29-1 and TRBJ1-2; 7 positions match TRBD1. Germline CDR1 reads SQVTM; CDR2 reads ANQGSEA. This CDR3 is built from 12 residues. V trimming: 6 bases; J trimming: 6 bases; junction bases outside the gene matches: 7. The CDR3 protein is CSVETGEHGYTF. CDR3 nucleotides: TGCAGCGTCGAAACAGGGGAGCATGGCTACACCTTC.

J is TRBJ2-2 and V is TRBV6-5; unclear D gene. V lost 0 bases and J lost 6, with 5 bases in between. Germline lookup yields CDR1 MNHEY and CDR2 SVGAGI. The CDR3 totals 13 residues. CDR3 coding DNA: TGTGCCAGCAGTTACTCTCGAGCCGGGGAGCTGTTTTTT. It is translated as CASSYSRAGELFF.

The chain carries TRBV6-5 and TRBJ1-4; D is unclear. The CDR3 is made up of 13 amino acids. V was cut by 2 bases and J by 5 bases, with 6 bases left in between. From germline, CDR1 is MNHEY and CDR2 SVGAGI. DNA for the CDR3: TGTGCCAGCAGTTACGCCAGAAATGAAAAACTGTTTTTT. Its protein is CASSYARNEKLFF.

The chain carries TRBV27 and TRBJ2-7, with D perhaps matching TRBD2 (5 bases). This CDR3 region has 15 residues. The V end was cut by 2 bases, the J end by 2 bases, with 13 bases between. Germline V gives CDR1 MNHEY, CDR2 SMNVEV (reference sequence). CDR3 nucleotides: TGTGCCAGCAGTTTAGGGAGTCTTAGGACCTACGAGCAGTACTTC. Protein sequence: CASSLGSLRTYEQYF.

The CDR3 protein is CAWSLYRDPYGYTF. The CDR3 coding sequence is TGTGCCTGGAGTCTTTACAGGGACCCCTATGGCTACACCTTC. The chain has TRBV30 and TRBJ1-2; a weak D match, TRBD1 (6 bases). Trimming shortened V by 2 bases and J by 4 bases, and 14 bases separated the two germline ends. The germline gives CDR1 GTSNPN, CDR2 SVGIG (reference sequence). This CDR3 is 14 amino acids long.

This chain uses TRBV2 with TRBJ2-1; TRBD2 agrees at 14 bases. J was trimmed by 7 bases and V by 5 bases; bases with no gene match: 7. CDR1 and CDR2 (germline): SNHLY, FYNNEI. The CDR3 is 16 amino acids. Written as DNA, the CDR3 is TGTGCCAGCAGTCCCGGGACTAGCGGGGGTACAAATGAGCAGTTCTTC. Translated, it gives CASSPGTSGGTNEQFF.

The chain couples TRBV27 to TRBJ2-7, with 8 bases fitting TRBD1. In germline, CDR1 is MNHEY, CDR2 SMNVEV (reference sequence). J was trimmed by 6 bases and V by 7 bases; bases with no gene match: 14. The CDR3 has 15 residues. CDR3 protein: CASTTGTGPFGEQYF. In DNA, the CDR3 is TGTGCCAGCACCACCGGGACAGGACCTTTCGGCGAGCAGTACTTC.

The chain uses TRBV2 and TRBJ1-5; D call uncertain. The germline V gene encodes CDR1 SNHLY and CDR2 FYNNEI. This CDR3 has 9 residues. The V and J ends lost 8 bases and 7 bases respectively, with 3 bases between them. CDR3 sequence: CASSQPQHF. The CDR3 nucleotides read TGTGCCAGCTCGCAGCCCCAGCATTTT.

CDR3 residues: CASSSTLGTLETRGYTF. The CDR3 DNA reads as TGTGCCAGCAGCTCCACCCTAGGGACTTTAGAAACCCGGGGCTACACCTTC. The J gene is TRBJ1-2, the V gene TRBV13; D is possibly TRBD1 (5 bases). There are 17 residues in the CDR3. The V gene's germline CDR1 is PRHDT and CDR2 FYEKMQ (reference sequence). V lost 4 bases, J lost 8 bases, and 26 bases lay in between.

CDR3 nucleotide sequence: TGTGCCAGCAGCCAAGAAGGACAGGTCAGGGGTCAGCCCCAGCATTTT. This codes for CASSQEGQVRGQPQHF. The chain links TRBV3-1 (or the pseudogene TRBV3-2) to TRBJ1-5; TRBD1 aligns across 7 bases. Trimming at V came to 0 bases and at J to 6 bases, leaving 8 bases not matched to a gene. Germline assignment: CDR1 LGHDT and CDR2 YNNKEL (reference sequence). The CDR3 totals 16 residues.

The CDR3 reads CASSFWTGGRYQPQHF. The CDR3 region has the DNA TGTGCCAGCAGTTTTTGGACAGGGGGAAGGTATCAGCCCCAGCATTTT. This chain links TRBV27 with TRBJ1-5, with TRBD1 identical over 10 bases. Germline CDR1 and CDR2: MNHEY and SMNVEV (reference sequence). The CDR3 has 16 residues. The junction had 7 bases not matched to a gene; V was cut back by 3 bases and J by 5 bases.

Here the CDR3 reads CASSSRQGIWTGELFF. The CDR3 nucleotides are TGCGCCAGCAGCTCCCGACAGGGTATTTGGACCGGGGAGCTGTTTTTT. The rearrangement links TRBV5-1 to TRBJ2-2, with TRBD1 identical over 7 bases. Trimming removed 3 bases from V and 5 bases from J; junction bases left unmatched: 10. Per germline, CDR1 SGHRS and CDR2 YFSETQ. There are 16 residues in the CDR3.

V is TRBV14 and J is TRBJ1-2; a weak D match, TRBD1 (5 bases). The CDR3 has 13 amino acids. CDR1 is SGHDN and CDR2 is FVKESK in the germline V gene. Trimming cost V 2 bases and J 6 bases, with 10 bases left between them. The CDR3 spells CASSQNLGDGYTF. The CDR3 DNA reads TGTGCCAGCAGCCAAAACCTAGGGGATGGCTACACCTTC.

The CDR3 region is CASSQVASGGSDTQYF. CDR3 nucleotides: TGTGCCAGCAGCCAAGTGGCCAGCGGGGGAAGTGATACGCAGTATTTT. The chain employs TRBV3-1 (or the pseudogene TRBV3-2) and TRBJ2-3; 8 bases map to TRBD2. Germline lookup yields CDR1 LGHDT and CDR2 YNNKEL (reference sequence). With V trimmed by 1 base and J by 6 bases, 9 bases remained unmatched. The CDR3 spans 16 residues.

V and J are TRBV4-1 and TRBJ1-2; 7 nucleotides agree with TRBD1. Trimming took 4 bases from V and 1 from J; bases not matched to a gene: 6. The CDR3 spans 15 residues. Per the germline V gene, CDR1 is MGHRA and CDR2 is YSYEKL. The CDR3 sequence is CASSPETGINYGYTF. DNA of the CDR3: TGCGCCAGCAGCCCCGAGACAGGGATTAACTATGGCTACACCTTC.

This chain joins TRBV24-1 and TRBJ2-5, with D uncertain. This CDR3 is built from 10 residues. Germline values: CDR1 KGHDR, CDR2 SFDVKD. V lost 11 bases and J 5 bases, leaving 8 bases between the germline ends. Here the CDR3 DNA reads TGTGCCAGCACTCGTGAGACCCAGTACTTC. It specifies CASTRETQYF.

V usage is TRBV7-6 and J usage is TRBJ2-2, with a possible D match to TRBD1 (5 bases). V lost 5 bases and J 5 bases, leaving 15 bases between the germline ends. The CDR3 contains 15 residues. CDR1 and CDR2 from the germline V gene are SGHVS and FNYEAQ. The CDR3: CASSPGPGQTGELFF. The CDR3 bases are TGTGCCAGCAGCCCTGGGCCAGGGCAAACCGGGGAGCTGTTTTTT.

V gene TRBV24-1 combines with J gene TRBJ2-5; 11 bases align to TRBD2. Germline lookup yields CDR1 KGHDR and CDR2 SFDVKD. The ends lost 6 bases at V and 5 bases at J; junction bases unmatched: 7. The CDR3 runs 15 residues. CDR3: CATSSSGGAGETQYF. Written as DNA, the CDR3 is TGTGCCACCAGTAGTAGCGGGGGGGCGGGTGAGACCCAGTACTTC.